Listed below are T cell receptor beta chains from one sample, sequenced in a study of vaccination effects on CD4 cells after COVID-19. Data came from immunoSEQ multiplex PCR; TCRdb stores just in-frame clones and leaves some out. The sample includes about 41,000 clones, about two thirds of them seen just once. These receptors are not linked to any known antigen. Sequenced here: CD4+ T cells from PBMCs cultured with HCoV-OC43 spike peptides, sampled before COVID-19 vaccination. These receptors were obtained from a human donor who received a COVID-19 vaccine. Each CDR3 is given with its conserved first and last residue. The D gene is left open where the match is weak. Expanded clones are given a class, and other clones once, few, many or no size at all.

clone_size	d_call	j_call	v_call	cdr3_nt	cdr3_aa
.	TRBD2	TRBJ2-1	TRBV5-5	TGTGCCAGCAGCTCCATTTCGACTAGCGCGGGGTCGGCTGAGCAGTTCTTC	CASSSISTSAGSAEQFF
.	TRBD2	TRBJ2-5	TRBV9	TGTGCCAGCAGCGTGACTAGCGGGGGGTTGTACCAAGAGACCCAGTACTTC	CASSVTSGGLYQETQYF
.	TRBD2	TRBJ2-1	TRBV2	TGTGCCAGCCGGGGCCCGACTAGCGGTAGGTCCGGTGAGCAGTTCTTC	CASRGPTSGRSGEQFF
.	.	TRBJ2-5	TRBV30	TGTGCCTGGTCAGAAGGCAGTTACATAGAGACCCAGTACTTC	CAWSEGSYIETQYF
.	.	TRBJ2-6	TRBV4-2	TGTGCCAGCAGCCAAGAGGCTGGGGCCAACGTCCTGACTTTC	CASSQEAGANVLTF
.	TRBD1	TRBJ1-5	TRBV15	TGTGCCACCAGCAGATCGGCAGGGGGCCTTAATCAGCCCCAGCATTTT	CATSRSAGGLNQPQHF
.	.	TRBJ1-1	TRBV5-4	TGTGCCAGCAGCTTGCCAGGGGCTCTCACTGAAGCTTTCTTT	CASSLPGALTEAFF
.	.	TRBJ2-1	TRBV6-1	TGTGCCAGCAGTGAAGGGGGCGGGATGGCCTACAATGAGCAGTTCTTC	CASSEGGGMAYNEQFF
few	.	TRBJ2-3	TRBV3-1/TRBV3-2	TGTGCCAGCAGCCGGGACGACTCAGATACGCAGTATTTT	CASSRDDSDTQYF
.	TRBD1	TRBJ1-1	TRBV2	TGTGCCAGCAGTGAAGACAGGGGGATTAAGGTCTCAACTGAAGCTTTCTTT	CASSEDRGIKVSTEAFF
.	TRBD2	TRBJ2-1	TRBV3-1/TRBV3-2	TGTGCCAGCAGCCTCCAGCGGATCTCCGGGAGGGCCTACAATGAGCAGTTCTTC	CASSLQRISGRAYNEQFF
few	TRBD1	TRBJ2-2	TRBV3-1/TRBV3-2	TGTGCCAGCAGCCACGACAGGGCGGCCGGGGAGCTGTTTTTT	CASSHDRAAGELFF
.	.	TRBJ2-5	TRBV6-5	TGTGCCAGCAGTTACATCGGGAAAGAGACCCAGTACTTC	CASSYIGKETQYF
.	.	TRBJ2-2	TRBV6-2/TRBV6-3	TGTGCCAGCAGTTACCGGTCGAACACCGGGGAGCTGTTTTTT	CASSYRSNTGELFF
.	.	TRBJ1-5	TRBV2	TGTGCCAGCAGTGAAGGGGGTCAGCCCCAGCATTTT	CASSEGGQPQHF
.	TRBD1	TRBJ2-5	TRBV5-4	TGTGCCAGCAGCCCGGGACAGGCTCAAGAGACCCAGTACTTC	CASSPGQAQETQYF
few	.	TRBJ2-3	TRBV30	TGTGCCTGGAGTGTAGGTGGCCTCATGTATTTT	CAWSVGGLMYF
few	.	TRBJ1-2	TRBV3-1/TRBV3-2	TGTGCCAGCAGCCAAGCGGAGGGGCTCTATGGCTACACCTTC	CASSQAEGLYGYTF
.	.	TRBJ1-4	TRBV29-1	TGCAGCGTGTGTGAACAGACAACTAATGAAAAACTGTTTTTT	CSVCEQTTNEKLFF
once	TRBD1	TRBJ1-2	TRBV5-4	TGTGCCAGCAGCTTGGGGGTGGACAGGGCTCTCTATGGCTACACCTTC	CASSLGVDRALYGYTF
.	.	TRBJ2-3	TRBV20-1	TGCAGTGCTAGTCCCCCTAGCTCAACAGATACGCAGTATTTT	CSASPPSSTDTQYF
once	TRBD1	TRBJ1-1	TRBV5-1	TGCGCCAGCAGCCTCACCCCCCCAGGGGGCGGCACTGAAGCTTTCTTT	CASSLTPPGGGTEAFF
.	TRBD1	TRBJ1-2	TRBV29-1	TGCAGCGTCCATGAGCCCGGGACAGGACTCTATGGCTACACCTTC	CSVHEPGTGLYGYTF
.	.	TRBJ2-2	TRBV7-9	TGTGCCAGCAGCGGGGGGGACAGCGGGAACACCGGGGAGCTGTTTTTT	CASSGGDSGNTGELFF
.	.	TRBJ1-2	TRBV7-9	TGTGCCAGCAGCTTAGCCGGGGGTCAGCATGGCTACACCTTC	CASSLAGGQHGYTF
few	.	TRBJ1-6	TRBV7-2	TGTGCCAGCAGCTTAGGGACAGCTAATTCACCCCTCCACTTT	CASSLGTANSPLHF
.	.	TRBJ2-7	TRBV6-5	TGTGCCAGCAGGTCTGGACACCCCTACGAGCAGTACTTC	CASRSGHPYEQYF
.	TRBD1	TRBJ1-5	TRBV24-1	TGTGCCAACATACAAGGGACAGCTAATAGCAATCAGCCCCAGCATTTT	CANIQGTANSNQPQHF
.	TRBD2	TRBJ2-5	TRBV6-6	TGTGCCAGCAGCCGGACTAGCGGGGAGACCCAGTACTTC	CASSRTSGETQYF
.	.	TRBJ2-7	TRBV7-2	TGTGCCAGCAGCTTCCGGGACGAGGGCTACGAGCAGTACTTC	CASSFRDEGYEQYF
.	TRBD1	TRBJ1-3	TRBV10-3	TGTGCCATCAGTGGAGGGGACAGGGCTTCATGGGGAAACACCATATATTTT	CAISGGDRASWGNTIYF
once	TRBD1	TRBJ1-3	TRBV7-2	TGTGCCAGCAGCTTACTCGGGACAGCCTCTGGAAACACCATATATTTT	CASSLLGTASGNTIYF
.	.	TRBJ1-2	TRBV6-5	TGTGCCAGCAGACCGACAGCTAACTATGGCTACACCTTC	CASRPTANYGYTF
medium-sized	TRBD2	TRBJ2-3	TRBV25-1	TGTGCCAGCAGTGAACCTAGCGGGGGGGCCTCCGGAGCAGATACGCAGTATTTT	CASSEPSGGASGADTQYF
.	.	TRBJ1-1	TRBV30	TGTGCCTGGAGTTTGGGGGGCGCGGGCCCCGGGGCTTTCTTT	CAWSLGGAGPGAFF
.	TRBD1	TRBJ1-1	TRBV18	TGTGCCAGCTCTAGGGACAGGGCGGTGGCGAACACTGAAGCTTTCTTT	CASSRDRAVANTEAFF
.	.	TRBJ2-3	TRBV28	TGTGCCAGCAGTTGGCTTCCCTCAGCGGATACGCAGTATTTT	CASSWLPSADTQYF
.	TRBD2	TRBJ2-3	TRBV2	TGTGCCAGCAGTTCGGGACTAGCGGGTGGCACAGATACGCAGTATTTT	CASSSGLAGGTDTQYF
.	.	TRBJ1-2	TRBV5-1	TGCGCCAGCAGCCACGGGGACGGACTAAACTATGGCTACACCTTC	CASSHGDGLNYGYTF
.	.	TRBJ2-7	TRBV27	TGTGCCAGCAGTCCCACGTTGACTAGGACCAAACACTACGAGCAGTACTTC	CASSPTLTRTKHYEQYF
.	.	TRBJ2-5	TRBV18	TGTGCCAGCTCACCACCCCCGGGCCGGGAGACCCAGTACTTC	CASSPPPGRETQYF
.	.	TRBJ2-3	TRBV5-1	TGCGCCAGCAGCTTGGTGGGGGGCCTCACAGATACGCAGTATTTT	CASSLVGGLTDTQYF
.	.	TRBJ2-7	TRBV18	TGTGCCAGCTCACCAGTTAGGTCCTCCGAGCAGTACTTC	CASSPVRSSEQYF
.	.	TRBJ1-1	TRBV14	TGTGCCAGCAGCCAAGTAATCACCTTCACTGAAGCTTTCTTT	CASSQVITFTEAFF
.	TRBD1	TRBJ2-3	TRBV6-6	TGTGCCAGCAGTTATGGGACAGGACATTCAGATACGCAGTATTTT	CASSYGTGHSDTQYF
.	TRBD2	TRBJ2-1	TRBV5-1	TGCGCCACCTCTCGCGGGGGGGGCGAAAGCTACAATGAGCAGTTCTTC	CATSRGGGESYNEQFF
.	.	TRBJ2-1	TRBV19	TGTGCCAGTAGCGGACAGCCGAGCTCCTACAATGAGCAGTTCTTC	CASSGQPSSYNEQFF